The clone carrying this TCR beta chain occurred a few times. Its specificity is not known. Sequenced by immunoSEQ multiplex PCR; TCRdb stores in-frame clones only, minus some. The sample lists 35,000 to 45,000 clones; roughly 84% were seen once. Time point: week 35, safety follow-up. Each dose delivered 300 ug of mutant IDH1 20-mer peptide subcutaneously with imiquimod. The data were obtained in a study of a mutant IDH1 vaccine in newly diagnosed glioma. For the study at large: The start of vaccination came 4-6 weeks after radiotherapy alone, or with temozolomide cycles. At week 47 came visit V13, while visit V12 had come at week 35. Beforehand, treatment had been radiotherapy, temozolomide, or both; the majority received both.

CDR3 length equals 15 residues. The ends were cut back, 0 bases at V and 2 bases at J, with 8 bases in the middle. CDR1 LGHNA and CDR2 YNFKEQ come from the germline V gene. The chain is built from TRBV4-2 and TRBJ1-5; no clear D gene. The TCR sequence derives from a woman in her fifties or sixties with glioma. The sequencing here drew on PBMCs, taken from a glioma patient whose treatment included an IDH1 peptide vaccine. CDR3 nucleotides: TGTGCCAGCAGCCAAGACCGTTTCGGCAATCAGCCCCAGCATTTT. As protein: CASSQDRFGNQPQHF.